This T cell receptor (beta chain) was documented in a study of blood T cells in healthy people across ages. Then a second PCR, running roughly 7 to 11 cycles, was carried out with a sample-barcoded 5' primer and a J-beta primer mix. TCRdb recomputed calls from the 5' RACE reads with MiXCR, one row per CDR3 protein. The sample consists of 750,000 to 1,000,000 distinct CDR3 sequences, roughly 29% of them appearing once. This CDR3 is built from 14 residues. CDR1 is MNHEY, CDR2 SMNVEV, per germline (reference sequence). Losses at the gene ends were 5 bases for V and 10 bases for J; bases not matched to a gene: 8. In this sample, this clonotype turned up a few times. The data also belong to a second study, concerning T cells of mothers and their children. That study adds: Each donor was one of three healthy Caucasian mothers or one of their six children. Normalized overlap was always slightly, never significantly, higher in related than unrelated mother-child pairs.

This TCR came from a woman aged 40 to 50 in good health. The chain combines TRBV27 with TRBJ1-6, with 7 bases identical to TRBD1. The sample comprised blood. The CDR3 DNA sequence: TGTGCCAGCAGTCCGTACAGGGGCAAGTCACCCCTCCACTTT. Amino acids: CASSPYRGKSPLHF.